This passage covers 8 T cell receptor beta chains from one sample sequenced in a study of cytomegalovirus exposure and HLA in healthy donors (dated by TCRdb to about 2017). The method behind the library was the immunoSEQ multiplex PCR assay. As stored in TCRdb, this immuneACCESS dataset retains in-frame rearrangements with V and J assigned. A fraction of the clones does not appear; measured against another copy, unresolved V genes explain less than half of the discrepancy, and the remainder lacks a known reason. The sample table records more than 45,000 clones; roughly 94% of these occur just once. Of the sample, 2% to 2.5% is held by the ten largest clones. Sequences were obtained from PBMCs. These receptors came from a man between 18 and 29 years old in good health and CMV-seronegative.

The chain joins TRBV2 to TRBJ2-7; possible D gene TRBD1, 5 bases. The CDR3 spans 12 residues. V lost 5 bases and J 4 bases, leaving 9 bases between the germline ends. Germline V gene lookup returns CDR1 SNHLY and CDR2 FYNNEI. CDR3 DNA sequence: TGTGCCAGCAGTTCTCAGGGTTACGAGCAGTACTTC. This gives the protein CASSSQGYEQYF.

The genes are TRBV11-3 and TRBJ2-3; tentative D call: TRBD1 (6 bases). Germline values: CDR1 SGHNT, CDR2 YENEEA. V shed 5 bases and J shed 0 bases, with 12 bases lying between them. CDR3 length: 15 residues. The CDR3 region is CASSLHRASTDTQYF. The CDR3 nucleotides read TGTGCCAGCAGCCTCCACAGGGCTAGCACAGATACGCAGTATTTT.

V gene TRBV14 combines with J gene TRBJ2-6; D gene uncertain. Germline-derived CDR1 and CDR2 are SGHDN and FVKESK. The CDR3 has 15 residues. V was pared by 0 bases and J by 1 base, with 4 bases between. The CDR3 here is CASSQDQSGANVLTF. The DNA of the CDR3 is TGTGCCAGCAGCCAAGATCAATCTGGGGCCAACGTCCTGACTTTC.

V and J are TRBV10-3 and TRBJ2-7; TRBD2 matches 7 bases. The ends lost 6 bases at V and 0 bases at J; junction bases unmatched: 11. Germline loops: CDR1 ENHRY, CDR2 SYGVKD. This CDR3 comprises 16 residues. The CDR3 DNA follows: TGTGCCATCAGCGGAGTCGGGGGGTTGGGCTCCTACGAGCAGTACTTC. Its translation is CAISGVGGLGSYEQYF.

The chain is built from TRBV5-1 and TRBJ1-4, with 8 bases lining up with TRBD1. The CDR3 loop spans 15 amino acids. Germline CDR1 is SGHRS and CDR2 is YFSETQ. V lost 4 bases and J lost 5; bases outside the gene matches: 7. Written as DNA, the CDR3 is TGCGCCAGCAGCGCATCCTGGACAGGGAATGAAAAACTGTTTTTT. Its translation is CASSASWTGNEKLFF.

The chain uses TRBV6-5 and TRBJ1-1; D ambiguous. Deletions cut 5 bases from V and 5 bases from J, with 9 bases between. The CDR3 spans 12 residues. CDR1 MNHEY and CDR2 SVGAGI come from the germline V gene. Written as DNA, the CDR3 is TGTGCCAGCAGTCCGGGATGGACTGAAGCTTTCTTT. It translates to CASSPGWTEAFF.

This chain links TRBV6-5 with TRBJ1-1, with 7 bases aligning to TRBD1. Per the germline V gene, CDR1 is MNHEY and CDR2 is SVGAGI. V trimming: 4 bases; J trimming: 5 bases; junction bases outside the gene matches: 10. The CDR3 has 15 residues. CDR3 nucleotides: TGTGCCAGCAGTTCCCATCCTACAGGGGAGACTGAAGCTTTCTTT. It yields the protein CASSSHPTGETEAFF.

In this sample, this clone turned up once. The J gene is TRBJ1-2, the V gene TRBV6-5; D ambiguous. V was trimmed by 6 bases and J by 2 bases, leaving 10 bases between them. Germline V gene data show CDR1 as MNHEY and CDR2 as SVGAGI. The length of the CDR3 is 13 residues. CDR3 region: CASRAGQNYGYTF. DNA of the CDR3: TGTGCCAGCAGAGCGGGCCAAAACTATGGCTACACCTTC.